The 8 T cell receptor beta chains below come from one sample, sequenced in a study of monozygotic twins with inflammatory bowel disease. TCRdb re-called the 5' RACE reads, yielding one record per CDR3 amino acid sequence without DNA. The table for this sample gives more than 300,000 distinct CDR3 sequences. The source material was blood. These TCRs come from a human donor with ulcerative colitis or Crohn's disease, or a healthy co-twin of an affected twin (not recorded which).

The gene calls are TRBV5-1 and TRBJ2-2; TCRdb gives TRBD1 as the D gene, but with no DNA this cannot be confirmed. CDR1 and CDR2 from the germline V gene are SGHRS and YFSETQ. The CDR3 is 15 residues long. CDR3 residues: CASSWGTGSTGELFF.

The rearrangement links TRBV28 to TRBJ2-7; there is no DNA to check the TCRdb D call of TRBD1. The germline gives CDR1 MDHEN, CDR2 SYDVKM. The CDR3 is 13 residues long. The CDR3 is CASREGRRAEQYF.

The CDR3 spells CASSLGSGSYYNEQFF. The J gene is TRBJ2-1, the V gene TRBV7-2. The CDR3 runs 16 residues. In germline, CDR1 is SGHTA, CDR2 FQGNSA.

This chain uses TRBV7-6 with TRBJ2-7. This CDR3 region has 12 residues. Per the germline V gene, CDR1 is SGHVS and CDR2 is FNYEAQ. Here the CDR3 reads CASSYPTGEQYF.

The gene calls are TRBV20-1 and TRBJ1-6; TCRdb reports TRBD1, a call that lacks DNA to check it against. The CDR3 extends over 16 amino acids. CDR1 DFQATT and CDR2 SNEGSKA come from the germline V gene (reference sequence). The CDR3 reads CSATEQGWSYNSPLHF.

The V call is TRBV24-1, the J call TRBJ2-7. Germline V CDR1 and CDR2: KGHDR, SFDVKD. The CDR3 has 11 residues. CDR3 loop: CATSDRYEQYF.

This chain joins TRBV2 and TRBJ1-5. CDR1 SNHLY and CDR2 FYNNEI come from the germline V gene. The CDR3 contains 14 residues. CDR3: CASTSGYSGQPQHF. Full variable domain (rest looked up from reference TRBV2 and TRBJ1-5): EPEVTQTPSHQVTQMGQEVILRCVPISNHLYFYWYRQILGQKVEFLVSFYNNEISEKSEIFDDQFSVERPDGSNFTLKIRSTKLEDSAMYFCASTSGYSGQPQHFGDGTRLSIL.

This chain connects TRBV20-1 to TRBJ2-1; TCRdb returns TRBD1, unconfirmable since there is no DNA. The CDR3 length is 13 residues. Per germline, CDR1 DFQATT and CDR2 SNEGSKA (reference sequence). CDR3 in amino acids: CSASGGHYNEQFF.